Below are 23 T cell receptor beta chains sequenced from a single sample in a study of OX40 agonist ivuxolimab in advanced cancers. This table comes from immunoSEQ multiplex PCR, and its TCRdb copy is limited to in-frame clones, with some not included. There are 75,000 to 95,000 clones in the sample; 92% occur only once, and more than 0.5% lies in the top ten. The source was CD4+ or CD8+ T cells sorted from blood, collected in a trial of the OX40 agonist ivuxolimab. The receptors here all came from an adult with an advanced solid tumor such as melanoma, head and neck, liver or kidney cancer.

The chain is built from TRBV5-6 and TRBJ2-3; 12 bases match TRBD1. Unmatched junction bases numbered 8, after V lost 4 bases and J lost 5 bases. This CDR3 is built from 16 residues. CDR1 SGHDT and CDR2 YYEEEE come from the germline V gene. The CDR3 DNA follows: TGTGCCAGCAGCCCAGGGACAGGGGGCGCAGGAGATACGCAGTATTTT. Translating it yields CASSPGTGGAGDTQYF. The whole variable domain, remainder taken from reference TRBV5-6 and TRBJ2-3, is DAGVTQSPTHLIKTRGQQVTLRCSPKSGHDTVSWYQQALGQGPQFIFQYYEEEERQRGNFPDRFSGHQFPNYSSELNVNALLLGDSALYLCASSPGTGGAGDTQYFGPGTRLTVL.

The rearrangement uses TRBV5-1 and TRBJ2-3; TRBD2 matches at 11 bases. The V gene's germline CDR1 is SGHRS and CDR2 YFSETQ. V dropped 4 bases and J dropped 7; count of bases not matched to a gene: 17. This CDR3 contains 18 residues. CDR3 in DNA: TGCGCCAGCAGCCCCCGGACTAGCGGGCCGTTAAGGTTAAATACGCAGTATTTT. This encodes CASSPRTSGPLRLNTQYF.

The chain employs TRBV6-4 and TRBJ1-4; D remains unclear. Germline-derived CDR1 and CDR2 are MRHNA and SNTAGT. Trimming took 3 bases from V and 7 from J, leaving 18 bases between them. CDR3 size: 16 residues. The DNA for the CDR3 is TGTGCCAGCAGTGAAGGATACCCCACGGGGAGTGAAAAACTGTTTTTT. Protein sequence: CASSEGYPTGSEKLFF.

The chain uses TRBV11-2 and TRBJ2-5; D not certain. Trimming stripped 0 bases from V and 0 bases from J, with 8 bases between. The CDR3 extends over 15 amino acids. The germline V gene has CDR1 SGHAT and CDR2 FQNNGV. The CDR3 reads CASSLDHMYQETQYF. The CDR3 DNA reads as TGTGCCAGCAGCTTAGATCATATGTACCAAGAGACCCAGTACTTC.

The rearrangement uses TRBV6-5 and TRBJ2-7; D is tentatively TRBD1 or TRBD2 (7 bases each). Trimming pared 6 bases from V and 2 bases from J, leaving 14 bases between. CDR3 size: 14 residues. Germline V lookup: CDR1 MNHEY, CDR2 SVGAGI. The CDR3 DNA is TGTGCCAGCAGGGGAGGGGGACAGACCTACGAGCAGTACTTC. It encodes CASRGGGQTYEQYF.

The chain recombines TRBV2 with TRBJ2-1; D uncertain. V lost 2 bases and J lost 0, with 8 bases in between. CDR3 length equals 15 residues. Germline V lookup: CDR1 SNHLY, CDR2 FYNNEI. The CDR3 is CASSELGFSYNEQFF. CDR3 nucleotides: TGTGCCAGCAGTGAACTGGGTTTCTCCTACAATGAGCAGTTCTTC.

The J gene is TRBJ2-2, the V gene TRBV30, with a tentative D call TRBD2 (7 bases). Trimming took off 2 bases at V and 1 base at J, with 17 bases between the two ends. Germline V gene data show CDR1 as GTSNPN and CDR2 as SVGIG (reference sequence). The CDR3 sequence is 17 residues long. The CDR3 is CAWSPIRGGLNTGELFF. The CDR3 DNA follows: TGTGCCTGGAGTCCCATAAGGGGGGGCCTGAACACCGGGGAGCTGTTTTTT.

This chain connects TRBV27 to TRBJ1-1; possible D gene TRBD1, 5 bases. CDR3 length equals 14 residues. Trimming left V 4 bases short and J 2 bases short, with 11 bases between. The V gene's germline CDR1 is MNHEY and CDR2 SMNVEV (reference sequence). This chain's CDR3 is CASSYGGVNTEAFF. The CDR3 DNA reads as TGTGCCAGCAGTTACGGGGGGGTAAACACTGAAGCTTTCTTT.

The rearrangement joins TRBV18 to TRBJ2-1; no reliable D call. V lost 6 bases, J lost 4 bases, and 4 bases lay in between. Germline assignment: CDR1 KGHSH and CDR2 LQKENI. The length of the CDR3 is 11 residues. CDR3 protein: CASSSYNEQFF. CDR3 DNA sequence: TGTGCCAGCTCCTCGTACAATGAGCAGTTCTTC.

The rearrangement joins TRBV9 to TRBJ2-5; TRBD2 matches 12 bases. Germline V gene data show CDR1 as SGDLS and CDR2 as YYNGEE. V trimming: 3 bases; J trimming: 8 bases; junction bases outside the gene matches: 5. CDR3 length: 14 residues. The chain's CDR3 is CASSASTSGGTQYF. The CDR3 DNA reads as TGTGCCAGCAGCGCCTCGACTAGCGGGGGAACCCAGTACTTC.

V gene TRBV19 combines with J gene TRBJ2-4; 10 nucleotides line up with TRBD1. Per germline, CDR1 LNHDA and CDR2 SQIVND (reference sequence). The CDR3 consists of 15 residues. V lost 8 bases to trimming and J lost 9 bases; unmatched junction nucleotides: 13. CDR3 amino acids: CASATGGTGVTIQYF. The CDR3 coding sequence is TGTGCCAGTGCAACCGGCGGGACAGGGGTGACCATTCAGTACTTC.

The V gene is TRBV19, the J gene TRBJ1-4; weak D call: TRBD1 (6 bases). The CDR3 covers 12 residues. With 8 bases removed from V and 4 bases from J, the gap between germline ends came to 8 bases. Germline CDR1 and CDR2: LNHDA and SQIVND (reference sequence). The CDR3 DNA follows: TGTGCCAGTCGACAGGATAATGAAAAACTGTTTTTT. This encodes CASRQDNEKLFF.

This sequence joins TRBV19 and TRBJ2-2, with D perhaps given as TRBD1 or TRBD2 (5 bases each). V gave up 10 bases and J gave up 4 bases, with 22 bases separating them. The CDR3 is made up of 16 amino acids. CDR1 LNHDA and CDR2 SQIVND come from the germline V gene (reference sequence). The CDR3 region is CATLERGPSGTGELFF. CDR3 nucleotides: TGTGCCACCCTCGAACGGGGACCGTCAGGCACCGGGGAGCTGTTTTTT.

The CDR3 loop is CASSLGDIFGYTF. The DNA for the CDR3 is TGCGCCAGCAGCTTGGGGGACATATTTGGCTACACCTTC. J is TRBJ1-2 and V is TRBV5-1; D perhaps matches TRBD1 (6 bases). Germline loops: CDR1 SGHRS, CDR2 YFSETQ. CDR3 length: 13 residues. The V gene lost 0 bases and the J gene lost 7 bases, with 10 bases spanning the gap.

This clone was picked up one time. This rearrangement joins TRBV5-6 to TRBJ2-2; D not resolved. The CDR3 contains 14 residues. Trimming shortened V by 0 bases and J by 5 bases, and 8 bases separated the two germline ends. Germline CDR1 reads SGHDT; CDR2 reads YYEEEE. CDR3 sequence reads: CASSLESMTGELFF. Written as DNA, the CDR3 is TGTGCCAGCAGCTTGGAGAGTATGACCGGGGAGCTGTTTTTT.

The chain couples TRBV5-1 to TRBJ2-3; D gene unclear. The germline CDR1 and CDR2 sequences are SGHRS and YFSETQ. Trimming left V 0 bases short and J 2 bases short, with 4 bases between. The CDR3 extends over 13 amino acids. The CDR3 spells CASSLVLTDTQYF. The CDR3 region has the DNA TGCGCCAGCAGCTTGGTGCTCACAGATACGCAGTATTTT.

CDR3 sequence (DNA): TGCGCCAGCAGCCCCGGGACAGGGCGATCGGACACTGAAGCTTTCTTT. Amino acid sequence: CASSPGTGRSDTEAFF. The chain is built from TRBV4-1 and TRBJ1-1; 9 bases are shared with TRBD1. The junction had 9 bases not matched to a gene; V was cut back by 4 bases and J by 3 bases. Germline loops: CDR1 MGHRA, CDR2 YSYEKL. This CDR3 spans 16 amino acids.

The rearrangement joins TRBV5-1 to TRBJ1-5; no definite D call. Trimming cost V 0 bases and J 5 bases, with 9 bases left between them. The CDR3 extends over 14 amino acids. The germline V gene encodes CDR1 SGHRS and CDR2 YFSETQ. The CDR3 reads CASSLEGSDQPQHF. CDR3 DNA sequence: TGCGCCAGCAGCTTGGAGGGAAGTGATCAGCCCCAGCATTTT.

V and J are TRBV10-1 and TRBJ1-2; possibly TRBD1 for D (5 bases). V was pared by 5 bases and J by 3 bases, with 16 bases between. This CDR3 region has 15 residues. Germline V gene data show CDR1 as WNHNN and CDR2 as SYGVQD (reference sequence). The CDR3 reads CASSHRDGKHYGYTF. The CDR3 DNA reads as TGCGCCAGCAGTCACCGGGACGGGAAACACTATGGCTACACCTTC.

The genes are TRBV27 and TRBJ2-2; no definite D call. Per germline, CDR1 MNHEY and CDR2 SMNVEV (reference sequence). V lost 6 bases, J lost 3 bases, and 8 bases lay in between. CDR3 length: 13 residues. CDR3 DNA sequence: TGTGCCAGCAGACGAGTCGACACCGGGGAGCTGTTTTTT. It codes for CASRRVDTGELFF.

V is TRBV5-1 and J is TRBJ2-4; D gene ambiguous. Germline lookup yields CDR1 SGHRS and CDR2 YFSETQ. Trimming left V 0 bases short and J 7 bases short, with 8 bases between. CDR3 length: 13 residues. CDR3 sequence reads: CASSLGSGNIQYF. DNA of the CDR3: TGCGCCAGCAGCTTGGGGTCTGGGAACATTCAGTACTTC.

V gene TRBV11-2 combines with J gene TRBJ1-1; 7 bases line up with TRBD1. The V and J ends lost 5 bases and 5 bases, in that order; junction bases with no gene match: 5. This CDR3 region has 13 residues. CDR1 is SGHAT and CDR2 is FQNNGV in the germline V gene. Written as DNA, the CDR3 is TGTGCCAGCAGCAGGGGGCGGGAGACTGAAGCTTTCTTT. It specifies CASSRGRETEAFF.

This clone was picked up one time. The genes are TRBV18 and TRBJ1-5; possible D gene TRBD1, 5 bases. Germline CDR1 is KGHSH and CDR2 is LQKENI. Deletions cut 2 bases from V and 6 bases from J, with 11 bases between. This CDR3 has 14 amino acids. The CDR3 reads CASSPRDGGQPQHF. The CDR3 bases are TGTGCCAGCTCACCAAGGGATGGGGGTCAGCCCCAGCATTTT.